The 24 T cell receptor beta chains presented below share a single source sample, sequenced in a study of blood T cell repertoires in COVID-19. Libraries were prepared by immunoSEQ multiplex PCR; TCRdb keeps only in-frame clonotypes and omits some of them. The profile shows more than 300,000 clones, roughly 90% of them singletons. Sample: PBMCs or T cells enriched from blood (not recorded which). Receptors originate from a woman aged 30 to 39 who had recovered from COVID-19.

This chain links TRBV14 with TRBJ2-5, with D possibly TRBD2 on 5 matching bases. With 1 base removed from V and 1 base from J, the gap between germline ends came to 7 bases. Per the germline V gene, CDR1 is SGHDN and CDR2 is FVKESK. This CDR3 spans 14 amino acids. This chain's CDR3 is CASSQASLQETQYF. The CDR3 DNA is TGTGCCAGCAGCCAAGCTAGCCTCCAAGAGACCCAGTACTTC.

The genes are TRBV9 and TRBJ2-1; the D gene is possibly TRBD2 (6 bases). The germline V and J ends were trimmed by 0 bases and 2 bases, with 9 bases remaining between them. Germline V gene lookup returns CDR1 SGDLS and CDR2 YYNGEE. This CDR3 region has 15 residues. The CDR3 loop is CASSVVGGTYNEQFF. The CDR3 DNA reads TGTGCCAGCAGCGTAGTGGGGGGAACCTACAATGAGCAGTTCTTC.

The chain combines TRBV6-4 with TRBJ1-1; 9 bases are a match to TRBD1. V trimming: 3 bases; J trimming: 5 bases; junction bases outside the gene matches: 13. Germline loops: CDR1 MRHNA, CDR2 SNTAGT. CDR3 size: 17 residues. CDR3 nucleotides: TGTGCCAGCAGTGATAGTTACGGGACAGGGACTCGGACTGAAGCTTTCTTT. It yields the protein CASSDSYGTGTRTEAFF.

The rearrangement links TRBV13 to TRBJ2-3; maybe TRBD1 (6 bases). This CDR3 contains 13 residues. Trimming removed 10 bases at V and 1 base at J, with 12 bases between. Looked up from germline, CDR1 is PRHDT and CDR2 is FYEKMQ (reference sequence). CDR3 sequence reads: CATHRQGTDTQYF. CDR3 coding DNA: TGTGCCACCCACCGACAGGGCACAGATACGCAGTATTTT.

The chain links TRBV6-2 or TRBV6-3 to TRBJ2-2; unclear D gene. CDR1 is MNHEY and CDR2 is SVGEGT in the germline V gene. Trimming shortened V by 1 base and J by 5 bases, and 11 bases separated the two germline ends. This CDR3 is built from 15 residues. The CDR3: CASSYWALGTGELFF. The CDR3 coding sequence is TGTGCCAGCAGTTACTGGGCCCTTGGGACCGGGGAGCTGTTTTTT.

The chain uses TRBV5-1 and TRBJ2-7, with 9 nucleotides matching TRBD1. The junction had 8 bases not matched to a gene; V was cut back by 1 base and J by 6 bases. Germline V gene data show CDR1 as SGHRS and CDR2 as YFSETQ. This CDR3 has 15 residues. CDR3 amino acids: CASSLKDRGFVEQYF. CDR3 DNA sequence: TGCGCCAGCAGCTTGAAGGACAGGGGATTTGTCGAGCAGTACTTC.

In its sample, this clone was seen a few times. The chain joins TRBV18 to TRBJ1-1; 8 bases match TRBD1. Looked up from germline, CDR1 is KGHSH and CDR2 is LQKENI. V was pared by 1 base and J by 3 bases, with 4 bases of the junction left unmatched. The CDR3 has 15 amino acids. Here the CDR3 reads CASSPLGQGDTEAFF. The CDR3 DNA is TGTGCCAGCTCACCACTCGGACAGGGCGACACTGAAGCTTTCTTT.

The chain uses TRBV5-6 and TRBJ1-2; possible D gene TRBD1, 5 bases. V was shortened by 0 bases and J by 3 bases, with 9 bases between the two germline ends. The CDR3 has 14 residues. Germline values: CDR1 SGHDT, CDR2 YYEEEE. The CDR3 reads CASSLEGNYYGYTF. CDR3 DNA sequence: TGTGCCAGCAGCTTGGAGGGGAATTACTATGGCTACACCTTC.

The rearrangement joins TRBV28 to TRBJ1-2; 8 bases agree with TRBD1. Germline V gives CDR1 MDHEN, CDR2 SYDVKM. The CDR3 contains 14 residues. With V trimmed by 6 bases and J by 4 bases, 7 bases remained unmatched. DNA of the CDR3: TGTGCCAGCAGCACGGGACAGGCGTCCTATGGCTACACCTTC. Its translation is CASSTGQASYGYTF.

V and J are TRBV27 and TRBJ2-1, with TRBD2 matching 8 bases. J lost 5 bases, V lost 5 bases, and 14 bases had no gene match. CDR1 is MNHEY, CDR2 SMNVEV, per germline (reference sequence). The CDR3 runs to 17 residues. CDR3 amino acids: CASSHPSGWIGDNEQFF. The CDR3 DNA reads TGTGCCAGCAGTCATCCTAGCGGGTGGATCGGGGACAATGAGCAGTTCTTC.

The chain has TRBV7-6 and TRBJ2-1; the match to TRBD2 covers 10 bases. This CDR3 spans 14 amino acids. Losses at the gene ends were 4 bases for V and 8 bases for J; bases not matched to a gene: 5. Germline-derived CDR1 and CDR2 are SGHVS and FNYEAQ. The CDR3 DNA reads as TGTGCCAGCAGCTACCTAGCGGGAGTAGATGAGCAGTTCTTC. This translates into CASSYLAGVDEQFF.

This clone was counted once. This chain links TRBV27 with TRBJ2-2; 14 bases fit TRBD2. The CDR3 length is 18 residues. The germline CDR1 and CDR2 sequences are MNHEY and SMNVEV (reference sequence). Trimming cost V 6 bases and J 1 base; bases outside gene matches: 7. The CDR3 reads CASRPGTSGSLNTGELFF. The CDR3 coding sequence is TGTGCCAGCAGACCCGGGACTAGCGGGAGCTTGAACACCGGGGAGCTGTTTTTT.

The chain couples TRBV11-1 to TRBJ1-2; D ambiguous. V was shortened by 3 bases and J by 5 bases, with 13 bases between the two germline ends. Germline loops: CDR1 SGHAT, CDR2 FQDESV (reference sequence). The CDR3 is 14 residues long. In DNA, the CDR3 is TGTGCCAGCAGCTTTAGCGCGGGTAGTTATGGCTACACCTTC. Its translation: CASSFSAGSYGYTF.

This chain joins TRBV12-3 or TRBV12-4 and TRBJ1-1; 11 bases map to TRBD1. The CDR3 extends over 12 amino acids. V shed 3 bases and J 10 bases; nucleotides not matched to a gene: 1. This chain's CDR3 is CASSFGTGGAFF. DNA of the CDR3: TGTGCCAGCAGTTTCGGGACAGGGGGAGCTTTCTTT.

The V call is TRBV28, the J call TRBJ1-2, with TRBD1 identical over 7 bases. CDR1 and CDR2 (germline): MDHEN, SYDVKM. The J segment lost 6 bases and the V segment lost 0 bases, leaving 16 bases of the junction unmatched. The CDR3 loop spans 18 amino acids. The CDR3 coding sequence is TGTGCCAGCAGTTTATGGTGGGTTGAGACAGGGAAAAATGATGGCTACACCTTC. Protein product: CASSLWWVETGKNDGYTF.

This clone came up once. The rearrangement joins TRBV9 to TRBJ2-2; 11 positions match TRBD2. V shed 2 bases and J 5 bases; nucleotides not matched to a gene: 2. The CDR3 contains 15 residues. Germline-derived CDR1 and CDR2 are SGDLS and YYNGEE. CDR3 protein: CASSVRTSGTGELFF. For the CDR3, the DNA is TGTGCCAGCAGCGTCAGGACTAGCGGGACCGGGGAGCTGTTTTTT.

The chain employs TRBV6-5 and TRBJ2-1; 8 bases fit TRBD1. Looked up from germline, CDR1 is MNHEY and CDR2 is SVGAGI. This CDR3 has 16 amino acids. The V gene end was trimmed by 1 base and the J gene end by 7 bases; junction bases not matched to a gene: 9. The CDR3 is CASSYLQGAGRNEQFF. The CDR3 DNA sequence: TGTGCCAGCAGTTACTTGCAGGGGGCGGGGAGGAATGAGCAGTTCTTC.

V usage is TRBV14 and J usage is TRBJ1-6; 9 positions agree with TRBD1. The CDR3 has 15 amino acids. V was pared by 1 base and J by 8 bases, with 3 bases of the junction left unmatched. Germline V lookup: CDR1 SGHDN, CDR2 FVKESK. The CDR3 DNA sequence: TGTGCCAGCAGCCAAGGCCGACAGGGGGATTCACCCCTCCACTTT. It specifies CASSQGRQGDSPLHF.

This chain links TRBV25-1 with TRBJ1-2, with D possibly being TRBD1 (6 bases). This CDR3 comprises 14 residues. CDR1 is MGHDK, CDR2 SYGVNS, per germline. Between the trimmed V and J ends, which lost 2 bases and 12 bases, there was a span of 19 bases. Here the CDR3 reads CASSEHGQGEGDTF. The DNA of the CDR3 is TGTGCCAGCAGTGAACACGGCCAAGGGGAGGGGGACACCTTC.

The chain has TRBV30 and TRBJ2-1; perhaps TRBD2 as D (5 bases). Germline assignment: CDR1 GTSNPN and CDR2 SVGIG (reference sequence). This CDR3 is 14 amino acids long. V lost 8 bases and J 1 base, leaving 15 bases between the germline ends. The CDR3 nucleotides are TGTGCCATGATCCTGGGGAGATCCTACAATGAGCAGTTCTTC. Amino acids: CAMILGRSYNEQFF. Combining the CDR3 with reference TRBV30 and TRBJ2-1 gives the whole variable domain SQTIHQWPATLVQPVGSPLSLECTVEGTSNPNLYWYRQAAGRGLQLLFYSVGIGQISSEVPQNLSASRPQDRQFILSSKKLLLSDSGFYLCAMILGRSYNEQFFGPGTRLTVL.

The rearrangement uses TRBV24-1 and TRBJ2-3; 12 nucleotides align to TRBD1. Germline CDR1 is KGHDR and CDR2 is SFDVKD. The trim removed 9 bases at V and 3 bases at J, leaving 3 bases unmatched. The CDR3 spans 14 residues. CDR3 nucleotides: TGTGCCACCGGGACAGGGGGCGCGACAGATACGCAGTATTTT. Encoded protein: CATGTGGATDTQYF.

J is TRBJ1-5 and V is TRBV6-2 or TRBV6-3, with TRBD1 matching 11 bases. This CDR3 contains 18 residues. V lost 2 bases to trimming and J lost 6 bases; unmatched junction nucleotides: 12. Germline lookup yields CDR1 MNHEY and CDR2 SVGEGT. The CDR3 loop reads CASSYPTGTGGFGQPQHF. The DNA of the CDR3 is TGTGCCAGCAGTTACCCCACGGGGACAGGGGGTTTTGGTCAGCCCCAGCATTTT.

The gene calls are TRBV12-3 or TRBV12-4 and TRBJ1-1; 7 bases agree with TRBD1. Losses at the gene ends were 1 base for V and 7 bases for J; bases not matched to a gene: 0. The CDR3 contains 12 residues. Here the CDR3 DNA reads TGTGCCAGCAGTTTAGGACAGGGTGAAGCTTTCTTT. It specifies CASSLGQGEAFF.

The CDR3 DNA reads TGTGCCAGCAGCCCTAGCCGACTAGCGGGAGATGAGCAGTTCTTC. The encoded protein is CASSPSRLAGDEQFF. The chain uses TRBV7-3 and TRBJ2-1, with 12 nucleotides matching TRBD2. Germline V gene lookup returns CDR1 SGHTA and CDR2 FQGTGA. V lost 5 bases, J lost 8 bases, and 7 bases stayed unmatched. CDR3 length: 15 residues.